The 20 T cell receptor beta chains below all came from one sample that was sequenced in a study of low-dose radiotherapy and immunotherapy resistance in tumors. The time point was: before trial treatment. First-strand cDNA relied on TRAV- and TRBV-specific primers spanning alpha and beta chains. The TCRs were subjected to amplification over roughly 18 PCR cycles employing a constant-region primer in conjunction with a V-primer adapter. TCRdb independently ran MiXCR on the reads; one entry per CDR3 protein. The repertoire has tens of thousands of distinct CDR3 sequences, over 15% of them found once; the top ten carry 2.5% to 3.5%. The sequencing here drew on PBMCs, taken before treatment. The receptors were gathered from a male donor with prostate cancer.

Many counts were recorded for this clonotype. The chain employs TRBV7-8 and TRBJ2-2, with 11 bases lining up with TRBD1. Germline CDR1 SGHVS, CDR2 FQNEAQ. This CDR3 spans 17 amino acids. After removal of 1 base from V and 4 bases from J, the junction contained 5 bases not matched to a gene. CDR3 DNA: TGTGCCAGCAGCTTAGGGGGGGGGACAGGGGGCACCGGGGAGCTGTTTTTT. Protein: CASSLGGGTGGTGELFF.

This clonotype came up many times. This sequence joins TRBV7-8 and TRBJ2-1; 8 bases agree with TRBD2. V gave up 5 bases and J gave up 10 bases; unmatched junction bases: 7. Germline assignment: CDR1 SGHVS and CDR2 FQNEAQ. The CDR3 is made up of 13 amino acids. In nucleotides, the CDR3 is TGTGCCAGCAGCGTCGGTCGGGGGGGAGAGCAGTTCTTC. Protein sequence: CASSVGRGGEQFF.

The table lists this clonotype with many counts. V usage is TRBV5-5 and J usage is TRBJ1-3; D perhaps matches TRBD1 (6 bases). The CDR3 length is 17 residues. Trimming shortened V by 4 bases and J by 0 bases, and 17 bases separated the two germline ends. Germline CDR1 reads SGHKS; CDR2 reads YYEKEE (reference sequence). CDR3 residues: CASSRTALGVSGNTIYF. CDR3 in DNA: TGTGCCAGCAGCAGGACAGCGCTCGGGGTCTCTGGAAACACCATATATTTT.

On this clonotype itself: Since a far larger clone is one base different, this is likely a read error. V usage is TRBV6-5 and J usage is TRBJ2-7; D is tentatively TRBD1 or TRBD2 (5 bases each). With 0 bases removed from V and 6 bases from J, the gap between germline ends came to 12 bases. Per germline, CDR1 MNHEY and CDR2 SVGAGI. The CDR3 is 14 amino acids. The CDR3 DNA is TGTGCCAGCAGTTACTCGGGGGTAAAGGGCGAGCAGTACTTC. Its translation is CASSYSGVKGEQYF.

This clonotype was seen ten or more times. The gene calls are TRBV5-1 and TRBJ1-1; TRBD1 is a possible D gene (5 bases). The V gene lost 2 bases and the J gene lost 5 bases, with 19 bases spanning the gap. Germline V lookup: CDR1 SGHRS, CDR2 YFSETQ. There are 16 residues in the CDR3. In nucleotides, the CDR3 is TGCGCCAGCAGCTTAGGTGCTATGGGGCGCCGGACTGAAGCTTTCTTT. Its protein product is CASSLGAMGRRTEAFF.

This clonotype occurred a few times. The V gene is TRBV10-2, the J gene TRBJ1-6, with D possibly matching TRBD1 (5 bases). CDR1 and CDR2 from the germline V gene are WSHSY and SAAADI. This CDR3 contains 13 residues. The V gene lost 0 bases and the J gene lost 9 bases, with 6 bases spanning the gap. The CDR3 bases are TGCGCCAGCAGTGAGTCTAGGGGTTCACCCCTCCACTTT. It is translated as CASSESRGSPLHF.

This clonotype was observed a few times. The V and J genes are TRBV7-9 and TRBJ2-5, with TRBD2 as a possible D gene (5 bases). This CDR3 comprises 14 residues. Trimming took 2 bases from V and 2 from J, leaving 9 bases between them. The germline V gene has CDR1 SEHNR and CDR2 FQNEAQ (reference sequence). CDR3 region: CASSLSRGQETQYF. CDR3 DNA: TGTGCCAGCAGCTTATCCCGGGGTCAAGAGACCCAGTACTTC. The full variable domain, with the rest looked up from reference TRBV7-9 and TRBJ2-5, is DTGVSQNPRHKITKRGQNVTFRCDPISEHNRLYWYRQTLGQGPEFLTYFQNEAQLEKSRLLSDRFSAERPKGSFSTLEIQRTEQGDSAMYLCASSLSRGQETQYFGPGTRLLVL.

V gene TRBV28 combines with J gene TRBJ2-7; D possibly matches TRBD1 or TRBD2 (6 bases each). Germline V gene lookup returns CDR1 MDHEN and CDR2 SYDVKM. V lost 8 bases to trimming and J lost 2 bases, with 10 bases between them. The CDR3 has 12 residues. CDR3 DNA: TGTGCCAGCTGTAGGGGGGCCTACGAGCAGTACTTC. Translating it yields CASCRGAYEQYF. Full variable domain (rest looked up from reference TRBV28 and TRBJ2-7): DVKVTQSSRYLVKRTGEKVFLECVQDMDHENMFWYRQDPGLGLRLIYFSYDVKMKEKGDIPEGYSVSREKKERFSLILESASTNQTSMYLCASCRGAYEQYFGPGTRLTVT.

The table lists this clonotype with many counts. The chain links TRBV4-1 to TRBJ2-1; weak D call: TRBD2 (7 bases). Germline CDR1 MGHRA, CDR2 YSYEKL. V lost 0 bases, J lost 8 bases, and 17 bases lay in between. CDR3 length: 16 residues. The CDR3 coding sequence is TGCGCCAGCAGCCAAGATCTGGGGGGGGGCCAGGATGAGCAGTTCTTC. Encoded protein: CASSQDLGGGQDEQFF.

This clonotype was seen many times. The V and J genes are TRBV2 and TRBJ2-2; 7 bases are shared with TRBD2. With V trimmed by 4 bases and J by 3 bases, 8 bases remained unmatched. The V gene's germline CDR1 is SNHLY and CDR2 FYNNEI. This CDR3 has 16 residues. The CDR3 coding sequence is TGTGCCAGCAGTGTCCCTAGCGGAACATACACCGGGGAGCTGTTTTTT. Translation gives CASSVPSGTYTGELFF. Complete variable domain (other parts from reference TRBV2 and TRBJ2-2): EPEVTQTPSHQVTQMGQEVILRCVPISNHLYFYWYRQILGQKVEFLVSFYNNEISEKSEIFDDQFSVERPDGSNFTLKIRSTKLEDSAMYFCASSVPSGTYTGELFFGEGSRLTVL.

This clonotype has ten or more counts. The V gene is TRBV7-8, the J gene TRBJ2-3; D unresolved. The V end was cut by 4 bases, the J end by 6 bases, with 17 bases between. CDR3 length equals 15 residues. Germline assignment: CDR1 SGHVS and CDR2 FQNEAQ. CDR3 amino acids: CASSSSGRISDTQYF. As DNA, the CDR3 is TGTGCCAGCAGCTCTTCTGGACGGATTTCGGATACGCAGTATTTT.

This clonotype was seen ten or more times. CDR3 DNA: TGTGCCAGCAGTGGCGGGGATTCGGGAGAGACCCAGTACTTC. As protein: CASSGGDSGETQYF. V and J are TRBV9 and TRBJ2-5, with a weak D call TRBD2 (6 bases). There are 14 residues in the CDR3. The V gene's germline CDR1 is SGDLS and CDR2 YYNGEE. The V end was cut by 5 bases, the J end by 4 bases, with 15 bases between.

This clonotype occurred many times. The rearrangement joins TRBV12-3 or TRBV12-4 to TRBJ1-1; TRBD1 agrees at 9 bases. The CDR3 has 14 amino acids. The V gene end was trimmed by 5 bases and the J gene end by 4 bases; junction bases not matched to a gene: 5. The CDR3 coding sequence is TGTGCCAGCAGTAGAAAGACAGGGGGCACTGAAGCTTTCTTT. It codes for CASSRKTGGTEAFF.

At least ten counts were recorded for this clonotype. The V gene is TRBV20-1, the J gene TRBJ1-4; TRBD1 matches at 8 bases. V was pared by 3 bases and J by 8 bases, with 11 bases of the junction left unmatched. The CDR3 contains 15 residues. Germline CDR1 and CDR2: DFQATT and SNEGSKA (reference sequence). The CDR3 sequence is CSARRADRVGEKLFF. The CDR3 DNA sequence: TGCAGTGCTAGGAGGGCGGACAGGGTGGGAGAAAAACTGTTTTTT.

This clonotype occurred many times. The chain uses TRBV12-3 or TRBV12-4 and TRBJ1-6; TRBD1 matches 8 bases. Trimming at V came to 5 bases and at J to 7 bases, leaving 1 base not matched to a gene. There are 13 residues in the CDR3. The CDR3 coding sequence is TGTGCCAGCAGTAGGACAGGGAATTCACCCCTCCACTTT. Its translation: CASSRTGNSPLHF.

The rearrangement uses TRBV14 and TRBJ2-1, with D tentatively TRBD1 or TRBD2 (5 bases each). Germline CDR1 is SGHDN and CDR2 is FVKESK. The germline V and J ends were trimmed by 0 bases and 8 bases, with 11 bases remaining between them. The CDR3 length is 14 residues. The CDR3 protein is CASSQEMRGYEQFF. CDR3 DNA: TGTGCCAGCAGCCAAGAAATGAGGGGCTATGAGCAGTTCTTC.

This chain uses TRBV5-1 with TRBJ2-3, with 7 bases fitting TRBD2. CDR1 and CDR2 (germline): SGHRS, YFSETQ. The CDR3 runs 18 residues. The junction had 16 bases not matched to a gene; V was cut back by 6 bases and J by 0 bases. The CDR3 spells CASTPGNGGTPSTDTQYF. The CDR3 bases are TGCGCCAGCACACCCGGGAACGGGGGGACCCCTAGCACAGATACGCAGTATTTT.

For this clonotype: One base separates it from a far larger clone, so it is likely a read error. The chain employs TRBV5-8 and TRBJ2-7; D is ambiguous. Judging by the DNA end, TRBJ2-1 fits better; the J call may be wrong. CDR1 is SGHTS, CDR2 YDEGEE, per germline. This CDR3 region has 15 residues. The chain's CDR3 is CASSLAVGLLYEQFF. CDR3 DNA: TGTGCCAGCAGCTTGGCCGTCGGGTTACTCTACGAGCAGTTCTTC.

The chain employs TRBV21-1 and TRBJ2-1. TRBV21-1 corresponds to a pseudogene. CDR3 size: 13 residues. The CDR3 loop reads CASSKAGVDEQFF. CDR3 bases: TGTGCCAGCAGCAAAGCGGGGGTCGATGAGCAGTTCTTC.

This clonotype was seen repeatedly, ten times or more. The rearrangement joins TRBV7-8 to TRBJ1-1, with a weak D call TRBD1 (6 bases). V was pared by 1 base and J by 1 base, with 19 bases between. CDR3 length equals 18 residues. The germline gives CDR1 SGHVS, CDR2 FQNEAQ. The CDR3 DNA is TGTGCCAGCAGCTTAGTCGTCGCAGGGGAAGGTTGGAACACTGAAGCTTTCTTT. This translates into CASSLVVAGEGWNTEAFF.